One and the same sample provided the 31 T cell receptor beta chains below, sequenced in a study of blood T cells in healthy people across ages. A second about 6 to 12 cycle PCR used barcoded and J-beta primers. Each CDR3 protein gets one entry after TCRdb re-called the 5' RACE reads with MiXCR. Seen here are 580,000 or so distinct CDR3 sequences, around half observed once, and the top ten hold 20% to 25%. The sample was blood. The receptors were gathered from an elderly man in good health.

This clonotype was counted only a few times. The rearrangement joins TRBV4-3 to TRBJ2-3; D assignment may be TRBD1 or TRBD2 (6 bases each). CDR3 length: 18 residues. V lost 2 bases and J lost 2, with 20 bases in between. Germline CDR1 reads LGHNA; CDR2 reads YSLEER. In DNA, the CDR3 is TGCGCCAGCAGCCAACAGCACCTAGGGGGGTCCTACACAGATACGCAGTATTTT. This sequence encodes CASSQQHLGGSYTDTQYF.

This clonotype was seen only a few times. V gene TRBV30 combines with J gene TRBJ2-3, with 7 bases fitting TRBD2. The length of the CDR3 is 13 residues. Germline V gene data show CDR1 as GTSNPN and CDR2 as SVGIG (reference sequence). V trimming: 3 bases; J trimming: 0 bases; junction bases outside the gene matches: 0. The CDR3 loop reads CAWRRESTDTQYF. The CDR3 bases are TGTGCCTGGAGGCGGGAGAGCACAGATACGCAGTATTTT.

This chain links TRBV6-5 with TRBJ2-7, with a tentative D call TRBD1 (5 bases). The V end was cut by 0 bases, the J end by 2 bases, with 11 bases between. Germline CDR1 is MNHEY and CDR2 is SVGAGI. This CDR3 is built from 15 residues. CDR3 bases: TGTGCCAGCAGTTACTCCGGACACCGAACCTACGAGCAGTACTTC. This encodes CASSYSGHRTYEQYF.

CDR3 bases: TGCAGTGCCCGACCCGCTAGCGGGAGTCCCCACAATGAGCAGTTCTTC. Encoded protein: CSARPASGSPHNEQFF. The chain couples TRBV20-1 to TRBJ2-1; 10 nucleotides align to TRBD2. V gave up 6 bases and J gave up 5 bases; unmatched junction bases: 13. Per germline, CDR1 DFQATT and CDR2 SNEGSKA (reference sequence). The CDR3 length is 16 residues.

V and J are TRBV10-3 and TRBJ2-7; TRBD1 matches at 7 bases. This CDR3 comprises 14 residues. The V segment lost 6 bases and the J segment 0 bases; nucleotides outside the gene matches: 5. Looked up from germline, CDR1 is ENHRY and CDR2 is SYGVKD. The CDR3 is CAIRGQSRSYEQYF. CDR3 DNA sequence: TGTGCCATCAGGGGACAGAGTCGCTCCTACGAGCAGTACTTC.

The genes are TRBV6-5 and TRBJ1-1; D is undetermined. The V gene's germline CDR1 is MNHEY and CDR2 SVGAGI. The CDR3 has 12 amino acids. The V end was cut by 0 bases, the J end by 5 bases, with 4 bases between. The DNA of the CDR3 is TGTGCCAGCAGTTACTCGAGAACTGAAGCTTTCTTT. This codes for CASSYSRTEAFF.

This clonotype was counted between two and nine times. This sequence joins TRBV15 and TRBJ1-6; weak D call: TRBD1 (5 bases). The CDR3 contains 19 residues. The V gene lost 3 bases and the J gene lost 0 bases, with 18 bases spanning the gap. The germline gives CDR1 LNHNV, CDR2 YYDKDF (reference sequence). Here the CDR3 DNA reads TGTGCCACCAGCAGGGACCTTGGAGGGGTAAACTCCTATAATTCACCCCTCCACTTT. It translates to CATSRDLGGVNSYNSPLHF.

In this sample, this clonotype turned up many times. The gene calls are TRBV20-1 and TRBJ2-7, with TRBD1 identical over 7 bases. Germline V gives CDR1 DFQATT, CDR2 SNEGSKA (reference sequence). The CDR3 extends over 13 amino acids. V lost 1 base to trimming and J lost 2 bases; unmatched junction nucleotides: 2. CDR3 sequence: CSARADRTYEQYF. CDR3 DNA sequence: TGCAGTGCTAGAGCGGACAGGACCTACGAGCAGTACTTC.

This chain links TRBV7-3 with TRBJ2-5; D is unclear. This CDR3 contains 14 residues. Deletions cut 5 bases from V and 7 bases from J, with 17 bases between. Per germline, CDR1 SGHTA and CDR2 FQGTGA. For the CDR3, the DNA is TGTGCCAGCAGCCCAGAACTTTCATCGGGGACCCAGTACTTC. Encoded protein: CASSPELSSGTQYF.

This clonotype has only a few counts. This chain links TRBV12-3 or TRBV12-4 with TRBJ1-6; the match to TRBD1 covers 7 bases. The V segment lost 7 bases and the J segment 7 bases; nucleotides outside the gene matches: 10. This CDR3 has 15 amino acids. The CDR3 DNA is TGTGCCAGCACCCGTGGGGGGACAGCGAATTCACCCCTCCACTTT. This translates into CASTRGGTANSPLHF.

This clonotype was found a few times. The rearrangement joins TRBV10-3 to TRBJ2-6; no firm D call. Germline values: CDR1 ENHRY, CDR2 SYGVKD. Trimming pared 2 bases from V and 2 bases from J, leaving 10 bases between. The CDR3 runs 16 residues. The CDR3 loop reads CAISEPRGAGANVLTF. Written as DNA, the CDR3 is TGTGCCATCAGTGAGCCTCGAGGCGCTGGGGCCAACGTCCTGACTTTC.

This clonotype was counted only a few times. The DNA for the CDR3 is TGTGCCAGCAGCGTGATCGTTGCCTACGAGCAGTACTTC. Encoded protein: CASSVIVAYEQYF. V usage is TRBV7-2 and J usage is TRBJ2-4, with no clear D. The end of the DNA is better explained by TRBJ2-7, so the J call may be wrong. The length of the CDR3 is 13 residues. Germline values: CDR1 SGHTA, CDR2 FQGNSA.

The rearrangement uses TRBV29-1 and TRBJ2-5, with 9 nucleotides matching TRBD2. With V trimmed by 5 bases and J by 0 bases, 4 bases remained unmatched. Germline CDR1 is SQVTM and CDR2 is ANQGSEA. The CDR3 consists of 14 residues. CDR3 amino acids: CSVSSGGDQETQYF. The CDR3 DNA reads TGCAGCGTTAGTAGCGGGGGAGACCAAGAGACCCAGTACTTC.

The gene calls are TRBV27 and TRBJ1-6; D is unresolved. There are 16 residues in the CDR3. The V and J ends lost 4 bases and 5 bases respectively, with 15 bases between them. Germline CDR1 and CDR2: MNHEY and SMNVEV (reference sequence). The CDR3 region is CASSWSGDRNNSPLHF. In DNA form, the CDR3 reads TGTGCCAGCAGTTGGTCTGGAGATCGGAATAATTCACCCCTCCACTTT.

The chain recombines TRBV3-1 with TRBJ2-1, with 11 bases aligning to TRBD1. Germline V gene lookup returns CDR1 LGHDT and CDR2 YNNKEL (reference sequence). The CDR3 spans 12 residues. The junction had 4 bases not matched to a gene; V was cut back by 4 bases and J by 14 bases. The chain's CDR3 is CASSRGTGGEFF. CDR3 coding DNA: TGTGCCAGCAGCCGTGGGACAGGGGGTGAGTTCTTC.

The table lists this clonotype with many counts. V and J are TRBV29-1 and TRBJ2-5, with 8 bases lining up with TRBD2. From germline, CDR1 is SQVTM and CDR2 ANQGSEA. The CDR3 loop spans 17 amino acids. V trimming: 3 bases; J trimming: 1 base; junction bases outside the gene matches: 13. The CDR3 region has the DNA TGCAGCGTTGATAGGCCCAGGGATCTAGCGGGCCAAGAGACCCAGTACTTC. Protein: CSVDRPRDLAGQETQYF.

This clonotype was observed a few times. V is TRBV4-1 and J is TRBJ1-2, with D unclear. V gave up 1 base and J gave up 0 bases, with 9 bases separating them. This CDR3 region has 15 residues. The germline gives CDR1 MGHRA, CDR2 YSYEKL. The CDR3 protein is CASSQGRTSNYGYTF. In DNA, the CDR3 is TGCGCCAGCAGCCAAGGCAGGACCTCTAACTATGGCTACACCTTC.

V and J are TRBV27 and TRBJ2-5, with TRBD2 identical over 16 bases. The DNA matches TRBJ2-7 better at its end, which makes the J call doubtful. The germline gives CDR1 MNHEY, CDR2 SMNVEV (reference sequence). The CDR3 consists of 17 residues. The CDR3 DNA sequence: TGTGCCAGCAGTCAACCGGGACTAGCGGGAGGGCCCCACGAGCAGTACTTC. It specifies CASSQPGLAGGPHEQYF.

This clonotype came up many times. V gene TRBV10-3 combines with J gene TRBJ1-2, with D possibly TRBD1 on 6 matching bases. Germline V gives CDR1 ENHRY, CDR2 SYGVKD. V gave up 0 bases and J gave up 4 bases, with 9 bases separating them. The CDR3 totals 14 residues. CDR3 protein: CAISESRGAYGYTF. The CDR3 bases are TGTGCCATCAGTGAGTCGAGGGGGGCCTATGGCTACACCTTC.

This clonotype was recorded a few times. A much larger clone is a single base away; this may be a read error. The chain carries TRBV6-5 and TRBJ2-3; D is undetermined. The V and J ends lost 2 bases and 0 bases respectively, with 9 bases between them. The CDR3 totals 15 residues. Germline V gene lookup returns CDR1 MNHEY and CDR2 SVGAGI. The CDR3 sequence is CASSYDQDSTDTQYF. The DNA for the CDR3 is TGTGCCAGCAGTTACGACCAGGACAGCACAGATACGCAGTATTTT.

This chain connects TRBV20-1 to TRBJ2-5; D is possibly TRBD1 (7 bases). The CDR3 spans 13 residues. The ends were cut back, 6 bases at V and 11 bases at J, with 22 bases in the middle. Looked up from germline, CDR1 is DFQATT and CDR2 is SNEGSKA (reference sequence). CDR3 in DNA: TGCAGTGCCTCAGACAACAGGGGTCGGGAGCAGTACTTC. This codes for CSASDNRGREQYF.

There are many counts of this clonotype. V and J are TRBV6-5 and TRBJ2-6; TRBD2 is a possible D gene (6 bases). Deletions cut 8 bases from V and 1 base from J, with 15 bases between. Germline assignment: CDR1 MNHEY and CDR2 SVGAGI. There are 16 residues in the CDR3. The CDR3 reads CASRESSKSGANVLTF. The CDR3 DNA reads TGTGCCAGCCGGGAGTCCTCCAAATCTGGGGCCAACGTCCTGACTTTC.

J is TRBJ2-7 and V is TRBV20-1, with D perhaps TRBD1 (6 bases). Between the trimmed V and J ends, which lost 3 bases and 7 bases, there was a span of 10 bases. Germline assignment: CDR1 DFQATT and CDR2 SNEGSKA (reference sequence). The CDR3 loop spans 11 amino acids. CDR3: CSARSGDEQYF. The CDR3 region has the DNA TGCAGTGCTAGGTCAGGGGATGAGCAGTACTTC.

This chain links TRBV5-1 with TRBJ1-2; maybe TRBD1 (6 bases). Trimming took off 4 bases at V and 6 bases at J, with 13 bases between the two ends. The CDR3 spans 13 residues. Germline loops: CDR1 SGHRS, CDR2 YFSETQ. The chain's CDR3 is CASSLGGIDGYTF. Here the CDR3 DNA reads TGCGCCAGCAGCCTGGGGGGCATCGATGGCTACACCTTC.

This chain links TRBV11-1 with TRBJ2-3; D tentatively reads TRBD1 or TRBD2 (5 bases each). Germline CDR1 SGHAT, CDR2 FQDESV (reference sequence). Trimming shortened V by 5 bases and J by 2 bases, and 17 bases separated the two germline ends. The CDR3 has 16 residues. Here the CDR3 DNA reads TGTGCCAGCAGCGCGAAATGGGACGGAGACACAGATACGCAGTATTTT. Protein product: CASSAKWDGDTDTQYF.

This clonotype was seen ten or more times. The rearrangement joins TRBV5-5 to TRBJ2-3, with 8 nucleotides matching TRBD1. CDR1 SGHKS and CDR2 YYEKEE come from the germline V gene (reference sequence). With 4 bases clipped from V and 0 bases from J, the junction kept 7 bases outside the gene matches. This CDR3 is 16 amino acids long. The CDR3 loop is CASSAPQGASTDTQYF. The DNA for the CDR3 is TGTGCCAGCAGCGCGCCCCAGGGGGCCAGCACAGATACGCAGTATTTT.

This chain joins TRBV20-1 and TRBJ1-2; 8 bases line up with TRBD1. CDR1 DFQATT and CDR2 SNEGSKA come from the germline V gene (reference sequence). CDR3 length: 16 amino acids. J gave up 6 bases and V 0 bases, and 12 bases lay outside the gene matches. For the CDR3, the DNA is TGCAGTGCTAGAGATCCACTTCGGGACAGGACTAATGGCTACACCTTC. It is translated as CSARDPLRDRTNGYTF.

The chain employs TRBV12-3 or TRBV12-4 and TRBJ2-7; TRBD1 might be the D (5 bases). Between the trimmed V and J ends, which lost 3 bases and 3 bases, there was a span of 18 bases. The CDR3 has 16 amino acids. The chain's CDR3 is CASSLGLGRSGYEQYF. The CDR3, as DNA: TGTGCCAGCAGTTTGGGGCTCGGCCGCTCTGGCTACGAGCAGTACTTC.

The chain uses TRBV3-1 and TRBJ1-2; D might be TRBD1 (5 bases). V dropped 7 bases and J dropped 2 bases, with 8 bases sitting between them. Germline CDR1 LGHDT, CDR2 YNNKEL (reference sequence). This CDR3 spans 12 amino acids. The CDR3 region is CASKDKNYGYTF. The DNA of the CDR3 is TGTGCCAGCAAGGACAAGAACTATGGCTACACCTTC.

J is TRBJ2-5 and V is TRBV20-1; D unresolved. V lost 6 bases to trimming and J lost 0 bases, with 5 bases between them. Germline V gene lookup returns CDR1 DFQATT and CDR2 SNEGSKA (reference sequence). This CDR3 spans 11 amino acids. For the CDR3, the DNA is TGCAGTGCCCAGTACCAAGAGACCCAGTACTTC. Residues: CSAQYQETQYF.

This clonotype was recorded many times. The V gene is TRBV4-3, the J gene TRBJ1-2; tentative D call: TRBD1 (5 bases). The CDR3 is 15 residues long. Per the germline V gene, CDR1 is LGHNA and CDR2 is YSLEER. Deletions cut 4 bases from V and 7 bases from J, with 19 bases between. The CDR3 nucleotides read TGCGCCAGCAGCCCTGAAGAAGGCAGGGTAACTGGCTACACCTTC. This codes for CASSPEEGRVTGYTF.